This entry concerns a single T cell receptor beta chain. It has no known antigen specificity. No much larger clone is present one base from it, and per-base qualities are unavailable. The donors were healthy, HIV-negative adults who had no recently reported acute infections or vaccinations. Every donor was a Caucasian adult residing in Nashville, Tennessee, USA. In the unsorted samples, some 100 million PBMCs were counted, and genomic DNA was extracted using the QIAamp DNA Blood Mini kit. After blood collection by leukapheresis, PBMCs were isolated using Ficoll-Histopaque density gradient centrifugation and then cryopreserved in the vapor phase of liquid nitrogen. Using the deep immunoSEQ assay, multiplex PCR amplified TCR CDR3 regions from genomic DNA. For each cell subset, the extracted genomic DNA was distributed evenly across all wells of several immunoSEQ 96-well plates, and each plate served as one replicate. For unsorted PBMC, roughly 0.3 ug genomic DNA, equal to roughly 32,000 T cell genomes, was loaded into each replicate PCR. Unsorted PBMC genomic DNA was sequenced across ten immunoSEQ deep assay plates. Purified libraries were measured with a Qubit 3.0 fluorometer, size-checked on a Bioanalyzer 2100, and measured again with the KAPA Library Quantification kit. Each immunoSEQ 96-well plate was sequenced on its own single-read 150-cycle Illumina NextSeq 550 flow cell. Under the source paper's analysis protocol: Because the immunoSEQ output held only junctional sequences and lacked quality scores, the filtering could not match the filtering applied to full-length reads. Sequences were annotated with PyIR, a Python wrapper for IgBLAST v1.9, and V/J genes and CDR3 were assigned using IMGT germline references. Reads with weak V/J assignments (E-value above 1e-6), missing CDR3, stop codons, out-of-frame junctions, or ambiguous translated residues were removed. V3J clonotypes were defined by identical inferred V gene, J gene, and CDR3 amino acid sequence. Percentage overlap between repertoires was calculated by dividing the number of shared unique clonotypes by the size of the smaller repertoire. Three approaches were used to assess repertoire richness: RTK rarefaction, the Chao1 estimator, and Recon v2.1 estimates of unobserved clonotypes. Drawn from immuneACCESS, this table holds only the in-frame rearrangements with V and J called that TCRdb kept. Clones are partly lost; checked studies trace under half to an unresolved V gene and leave the rest unexplained. Clonal size and the V and J genes are those of that table, whereas D and trimming came from the DNA. This sample holds some 510,000 clones; roughly 78% were observed only once. The top ten constitute roughly 13% of the sample.

The data are from a study of shared clonotypes between healthy human individuals (dated by TCRdb to 2019 to 2021). Study-level background: The cohort included a few men and a couple of women between 18 and 49 years of age. To estimate repertoire size and how much clonotype sharing occurs between individuals, the study deeply sequenced the blood TCR repertoires of about 5 healthy adults. To increase sequencing depth and limit assay-specific biases, different laboratories used diverse techniques to prepare libraries and sequence TCR repertoires. Between about 0.94 and 10 billion PBMCs per donor were obtained by leukapheresis. Beyond this particular receptor, the publication reports: Sampling was restricted to blood, and TCR repertoires in tissue are likely to differ from TCR repertoires in blood. The small number of donors limited the genetic and exposure-history diversity represented. Based on pairwise subsampling, the degree of clonotype sharing among donors was expected to be affected by sequencing depth.

For CDR1 and CDR2, the germline V gene lists SGHDT and YYEEEE. Inclusive of the bounding cysteine and phenylalanine, the CDR3 is 14 residues long. The read is trimmed to its CDR3 DNA, 42 bases read in frame from base 1. Trimming removed 1 base from V and 10 bases from J; the gene matches leave 6 bases unexplained. The chain is made from TRBV5-6 and TRBJ2-3, and 10 bases in between align with TRBD1. The TCR was taken from a woman in her forties in good health. Some clones in this sample may be carry-over from other donors' samples. The material sequenced was PBMCs. CDR3 protein: CASSLPGTGAAQYF. The DNA sequence is given as TGTGCCAGCAGCTTGCCCGGGACAGGGGCAGCGCAGTATTTT.